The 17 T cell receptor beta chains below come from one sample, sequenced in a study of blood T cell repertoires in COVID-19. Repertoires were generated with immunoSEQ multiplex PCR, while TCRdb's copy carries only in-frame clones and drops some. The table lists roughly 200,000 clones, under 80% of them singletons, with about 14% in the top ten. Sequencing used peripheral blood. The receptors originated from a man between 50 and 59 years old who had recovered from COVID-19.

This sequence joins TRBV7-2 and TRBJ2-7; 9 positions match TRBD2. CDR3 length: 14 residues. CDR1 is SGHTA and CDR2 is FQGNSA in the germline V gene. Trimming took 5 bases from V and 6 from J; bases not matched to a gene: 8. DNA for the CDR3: TGTGCCAGCAGCCCCTCGCGGGGGGGCATCGAGCAGTACTTC. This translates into CASSPSRGGIEQYF.

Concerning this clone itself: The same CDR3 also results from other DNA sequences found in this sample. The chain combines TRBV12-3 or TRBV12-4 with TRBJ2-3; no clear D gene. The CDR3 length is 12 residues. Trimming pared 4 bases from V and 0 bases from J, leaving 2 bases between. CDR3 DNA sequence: TGTGCCAGCAGTTCTAGCACAGATACGCAGTATTTT. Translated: CASSSSTDTQYF.

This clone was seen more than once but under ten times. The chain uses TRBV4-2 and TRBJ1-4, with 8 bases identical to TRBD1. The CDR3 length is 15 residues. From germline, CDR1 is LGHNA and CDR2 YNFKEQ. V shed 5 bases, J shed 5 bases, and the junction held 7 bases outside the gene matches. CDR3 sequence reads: CASSTEGQENEKLFF. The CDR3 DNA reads TGTGCCAGCAGCACCGAGGGACAGGAAAATGAAAAACTGTTTTTT.

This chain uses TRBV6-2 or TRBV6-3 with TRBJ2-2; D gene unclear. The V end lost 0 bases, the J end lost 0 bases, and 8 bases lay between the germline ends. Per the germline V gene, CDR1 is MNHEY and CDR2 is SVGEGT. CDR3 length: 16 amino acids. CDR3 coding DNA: TGTGCCAGCAGTTACTCGGAGAGTGCGAACACCGGGGAGCTGTTTTTT. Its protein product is CASSYSESANTGELFF.

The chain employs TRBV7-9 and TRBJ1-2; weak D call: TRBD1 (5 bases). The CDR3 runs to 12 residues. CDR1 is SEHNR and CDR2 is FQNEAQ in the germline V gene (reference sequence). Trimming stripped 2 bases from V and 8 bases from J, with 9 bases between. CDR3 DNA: TGTGCCAGCAGCTTATATGACAGAGGCTACACCTTC. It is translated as CASSLYDRGYTF.

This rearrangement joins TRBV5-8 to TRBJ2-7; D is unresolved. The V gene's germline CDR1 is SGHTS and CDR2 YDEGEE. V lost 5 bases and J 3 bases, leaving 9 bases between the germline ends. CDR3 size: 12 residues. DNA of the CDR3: TGTGCCAGCAGTTGGAGCCGCTACGAGCAGTACTTC. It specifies CASSWSRYEQYF.

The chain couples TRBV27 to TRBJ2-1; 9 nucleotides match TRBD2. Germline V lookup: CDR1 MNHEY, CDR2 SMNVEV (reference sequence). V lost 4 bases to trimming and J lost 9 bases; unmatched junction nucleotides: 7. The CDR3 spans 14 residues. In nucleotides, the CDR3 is TGTGCCAGCAGTTCGGCGGGAGGGTCCGGTGAGCAGTTCTTC. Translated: CASSSAGGSGEQFF.

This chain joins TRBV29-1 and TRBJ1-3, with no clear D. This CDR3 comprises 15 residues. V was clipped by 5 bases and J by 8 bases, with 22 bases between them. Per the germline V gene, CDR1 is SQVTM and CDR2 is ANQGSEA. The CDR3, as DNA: TGCAGCGTTAATGGGCTGGCGGGTGGTTCGGACACCATATATTTT. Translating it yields CSVNGLAGGSDTIYF.

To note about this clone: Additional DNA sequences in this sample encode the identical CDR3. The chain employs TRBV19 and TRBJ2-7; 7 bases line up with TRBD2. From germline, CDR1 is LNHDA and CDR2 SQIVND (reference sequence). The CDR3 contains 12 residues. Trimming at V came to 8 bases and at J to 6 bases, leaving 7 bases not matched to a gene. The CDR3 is CASSAGVGEQYF. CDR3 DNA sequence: TGTGCCAGTTCCGCGGGAGTGGGCGAGCAGTACTTC.

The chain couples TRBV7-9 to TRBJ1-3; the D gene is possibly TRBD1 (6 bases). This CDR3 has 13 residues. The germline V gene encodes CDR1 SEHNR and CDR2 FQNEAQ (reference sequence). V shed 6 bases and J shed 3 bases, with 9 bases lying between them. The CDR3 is CASSSGVGNTIYF. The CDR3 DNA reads TGTGCCAGCAGTTCAGGGGTTGGAAACACCATATATTTT.

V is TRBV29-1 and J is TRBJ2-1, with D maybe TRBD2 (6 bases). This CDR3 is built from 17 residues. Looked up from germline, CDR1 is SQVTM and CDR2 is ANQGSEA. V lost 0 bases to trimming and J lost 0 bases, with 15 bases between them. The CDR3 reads CSVEDLRRDSSYNEQFF. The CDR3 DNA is TGCAGCGTTGAAGATCTTCGTCGGGACTCCTCCTACAATGAGCAGTTCTTC.

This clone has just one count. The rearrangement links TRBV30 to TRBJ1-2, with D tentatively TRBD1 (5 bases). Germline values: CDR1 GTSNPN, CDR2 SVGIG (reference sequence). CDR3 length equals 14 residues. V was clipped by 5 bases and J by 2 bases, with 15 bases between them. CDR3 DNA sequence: TGTGCCTGGGCGGACACATCGAACAACTATGGCTACACCTTC. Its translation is CAWADTSNNYGYTF.

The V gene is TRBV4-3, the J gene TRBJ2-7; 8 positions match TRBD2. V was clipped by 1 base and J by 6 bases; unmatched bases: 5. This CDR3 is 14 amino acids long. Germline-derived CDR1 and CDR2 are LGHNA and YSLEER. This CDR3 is CASSQVLSGSEQYF. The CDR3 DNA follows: TGCGCCAGCAGCCAAGTCTTAAGCGGGAGCGAGCAGTACTTC.

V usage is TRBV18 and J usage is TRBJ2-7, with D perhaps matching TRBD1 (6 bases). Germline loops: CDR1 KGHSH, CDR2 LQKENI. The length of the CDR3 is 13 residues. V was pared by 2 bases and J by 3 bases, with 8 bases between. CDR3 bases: TGTGCCAGCTCACCATTAGGGGGCTACGAGCAGTACTTC. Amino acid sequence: CASSPLGGYEQYF.

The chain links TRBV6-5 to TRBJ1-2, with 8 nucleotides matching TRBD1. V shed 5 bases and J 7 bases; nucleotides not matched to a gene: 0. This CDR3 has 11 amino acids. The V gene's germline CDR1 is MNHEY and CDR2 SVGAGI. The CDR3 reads CASSTGGGYTF. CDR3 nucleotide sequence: TGTGCCAGCAGTACAGGGGGTGGCTACACCTTC.

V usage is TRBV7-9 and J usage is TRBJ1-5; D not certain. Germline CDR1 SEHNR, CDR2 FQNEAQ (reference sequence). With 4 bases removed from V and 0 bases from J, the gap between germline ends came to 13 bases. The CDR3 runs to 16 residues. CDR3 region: CASSSLRGDSNQPQHF. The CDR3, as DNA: TGTGCCAGCAGCTCCCTCCGCGGGGATAGCAATCAGCCCCAGCATTTT. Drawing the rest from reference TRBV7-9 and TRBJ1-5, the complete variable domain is DTGVSQNPRHKITKRGQNVTFRCDPISEHNRLYWYRQTLGQGPEFLTYFQNEAQLEKSRLLSDRFSAERPKGSFSTLEIQRTEQGDSAMYLCASSSLRGDSNQPQHFGDGTRLSIL.

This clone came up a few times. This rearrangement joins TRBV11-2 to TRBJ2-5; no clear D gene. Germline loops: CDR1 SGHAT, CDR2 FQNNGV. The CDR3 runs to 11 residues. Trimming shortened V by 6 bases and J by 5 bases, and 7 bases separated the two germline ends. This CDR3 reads CASSSSETQYF. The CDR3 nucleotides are TGTGCCAGCAGTTCCTCTGAGACCCAGTACTTC.